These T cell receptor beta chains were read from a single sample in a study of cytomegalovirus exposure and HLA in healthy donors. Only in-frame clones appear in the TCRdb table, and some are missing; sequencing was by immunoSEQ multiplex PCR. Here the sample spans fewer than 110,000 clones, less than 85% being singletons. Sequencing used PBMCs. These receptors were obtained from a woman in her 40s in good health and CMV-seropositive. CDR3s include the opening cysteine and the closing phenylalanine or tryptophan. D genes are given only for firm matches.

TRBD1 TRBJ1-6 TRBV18 CASSPVPGQNSPLHF
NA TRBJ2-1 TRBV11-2 CASSWMAGTYNEQFF
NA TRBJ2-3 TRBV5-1 CASSLAWGADTQYF
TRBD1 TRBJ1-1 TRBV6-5 CASTRDRVNTEAFF
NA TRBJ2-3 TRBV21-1 CASSKSQADTQYF
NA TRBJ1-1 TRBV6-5 CASRPWTDNTEAFF
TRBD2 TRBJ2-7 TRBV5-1 CASSSTGGYEQYF
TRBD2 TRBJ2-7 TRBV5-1 CASRSGGGDPGEQYF
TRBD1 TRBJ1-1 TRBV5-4 CASRNGQGTEAFF
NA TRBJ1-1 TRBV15 CATSRDRVGSSEAFF
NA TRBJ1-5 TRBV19 CASSIDTGTNQPQHF
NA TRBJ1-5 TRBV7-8 CASSSTPTGNQPQHF
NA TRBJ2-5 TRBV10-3 CAIKGGETQYF
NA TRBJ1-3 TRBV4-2 CASSQEWDTYSGNTIYF
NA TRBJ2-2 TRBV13 CASSPYAGELFF
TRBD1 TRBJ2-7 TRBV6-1 CASTTGDPYEQYF
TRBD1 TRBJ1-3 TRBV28 CASSAGTGTGNTIYF
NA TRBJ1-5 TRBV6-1 CASSEFNTNQPQHF
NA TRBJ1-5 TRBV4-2 CASSQDWAGYQPQHF
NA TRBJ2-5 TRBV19 CASSPGGGGETQYF
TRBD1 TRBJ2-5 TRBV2 CASSDLRTGRETQYF
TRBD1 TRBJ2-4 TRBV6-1 CASSHRTGDLDIQYF
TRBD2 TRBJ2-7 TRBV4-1 CASSQGQLAGEAVYEQYF
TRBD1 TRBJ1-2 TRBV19 CASTQFSGQGDYGYTF
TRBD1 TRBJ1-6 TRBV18 CASSLNRGDNSPLHF
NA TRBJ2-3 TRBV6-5 CASSYHGPDTQYF
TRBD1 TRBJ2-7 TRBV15 CATSTWTGTYEQYF
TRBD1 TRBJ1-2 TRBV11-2 CASRPISGFPGQRNYGYTF
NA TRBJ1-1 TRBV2 CASRDAGNSGEAFF
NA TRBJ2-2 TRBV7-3 CASSPQNTGELFF
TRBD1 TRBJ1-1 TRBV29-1 CSVARGQGTEAFF
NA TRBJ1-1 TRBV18 CASSLTGQNTEAFF
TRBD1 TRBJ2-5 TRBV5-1 CASSPPGQGPGGTQYF
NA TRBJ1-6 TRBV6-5 CASSYPDSPLHF
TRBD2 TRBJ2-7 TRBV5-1 CASSLDPGGSYEQYF
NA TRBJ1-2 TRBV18 CASGPSGQGLLGYTF
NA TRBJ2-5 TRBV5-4 CASSFISEETQYF
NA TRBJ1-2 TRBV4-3 CASSQGASGPRGFGYTF
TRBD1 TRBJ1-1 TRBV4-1 CASSHGQGAESEAFF
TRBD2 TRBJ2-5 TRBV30 CAWSRLAGEYQETQYF
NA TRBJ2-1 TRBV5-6 CASNSQGGANEQFF
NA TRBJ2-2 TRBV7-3 CASSSYIGELFF
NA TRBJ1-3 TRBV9 CASSEDPGAGNTIYF
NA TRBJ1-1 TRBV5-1 CASSLDDTPEAFF
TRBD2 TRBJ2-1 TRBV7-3 CASSLGRAGGAPDEQFF
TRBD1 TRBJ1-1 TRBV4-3 CASSQFRVGLTGENTEAFF
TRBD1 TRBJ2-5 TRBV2 CASRGQGRGETQYF
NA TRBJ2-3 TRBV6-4 CAASSLPDSYSTDTQYF